The entry below describes one T cell receptor beta chain. At the DNA level, this CDR3 is encoded by other sequences in the same sample as well. This sample is part of a study of blood T cell repertoires in COVID-19. About the research overall: Sources were T cells, B-cell-depleted T cells, or PBMCs; the material itself was cDNA or gDNA.

V lost 0 bases and J lost 1; bases outside the gene matches: 0. This CDR3 is 15 amino acids long. Germline assignment: CDR1 SGDLS and CDR2 YYNGEE. Data came from immunoSEQ multiplex PCR; TCRdb stores just in-frame clones and leaves some out. This sample has about 170,000 clones, with 60% to 85% found just once. The sample was peripheral blood. This clonotype was sampled from a man aged 55-75 years with acute or convalescent COVID-19. The V call is TRBV9, the J call TRBJ1-3, with 8 bases fitting TRBD1. CDR3 bases: TGTGCCAGCAGCGTAGGGACAGGGTCTGGAAACACCATATATTTT. Its translation is CASSVGTGSGNTIYF.